Below, 5 T cell receptor beta chains from the same sample are listed, as sequenced in a study of beta chain features in type 1 diabetes. Study results and limitations: Among patients with Type 1 diabetes, TCRB CDR3s were moderately but significantly shorter in every one of the four CD4+ subsets.

The antigens for these receptors are not known. Every bit of the isolated RNA underwent reverse transcription, so sequencing read expressed TCRB transcripts. Clones were read by immunoSEQ multiplex PCR, and TCRdb kept only the in-frame ones, dropping some. The sample carries 600,000 to 700,000 clones, around an eighth recorded once. Sequencing was carried out using naive CD4+ T cells from blood. Receptor source: a man younger than 45 with type 1 diabetes.

CDR3 in DNA: TGCAGCGCCCTCGACCGCTCCGGTAACACCGGGGAGCTGTTTTTT. Translated, it gives CSALDRSGNTGELFF. The genes are TRBV29-1 and TRBJ2-2, with no clear D. Looked up from germline, CDR1 is SQVTM and CDR2 is ANQGSEA. Trimming removed 7 bases from V and 2 bases from J, with 17 bases in between. The CDR3 has 15 residues.

This clone was observed a few times. The J gene is TRBJ1-1, the V gene TRBV12-5; tentative D call: TRBD1 (6 bases). The CDR3 runs to 14 residues. Germline assignment: CDR1 LGHNT and CDR2 FRNRAP. The V end lost 6 bases, the J end lost 5 bases, and 16 bases lay between the germline ends. The chain's CDR3 is CASGEARGWTEAFF. DNA for the CDR3: TGTGCTAGTGGCGAGGCCAGGGGATGGACTGAAGCTTTCTTT. The entire variable domain, with the rest obtained from reference TRBV12-5 and TRBJ1-1, is as follows: DARVTQTPRHKVTEMGQEVTMRCQPILGHNTVFWYRQTMMQGLELLAYFRNRAPLDDSGMPKDRFSAEMPDATLATLKIQPSEPRDSAVYFCASGEARGWTEAFFGQGTRLTVV.

This clone was observed a handful of times. V is TRBV7-9 and J is TRBJ1-1, with TRBD1 matching over 7 bases. With 4 bases clipped from V and 5 bases from J, the junction kept 4 bases outside the gene matches. The CDR3 covers 13 residues. Germline CDR1 SEHNR, CDR2 FQNEAQ (reference sequence). CDR3: CASSSVQGTEAFF. The CDR3 region has the DNA TGTGCCAGCAGCTCCGTACAGGGGACTGAAGCTTTCTTT.

The V gene is TRBV25-1, the J gene TRBJ2-4, with D hard to call. CDR3 length: 15 amino acids. V lost 4 bases and J lost 1, with 11 bases in between. Germline V gene data show CDR1 as MGHDK and CDR2 as SYGVNS. CDR3 DNA sequence: TGTGCCAGCAGTGCACCTCTCGAGGCCAAAAACATTCAGTACTTC. It is translated as CASSAPLEAKNIQYF.

This clone was seen only a few times. The same CDR3 also results from other DNA sequences found in this sample. The V and J genes are TRBV5-1 and TRBJ2-1; D is undetermined. This CDR3 comprises 15 residues. Germline CDR1 reads SGHRS; CDR2 reads YFSETQ. The V end lost 0 bases, the J end lost 0 bases, and 7 bases lay between the germline ends. The CDR3 sequence: CASSLAGSSYNEQFF. CDR3 DNA: TGCGCCAGCAGCTTGGCCGGTAGCTCCTACAATGAGCAGTTCTTC.